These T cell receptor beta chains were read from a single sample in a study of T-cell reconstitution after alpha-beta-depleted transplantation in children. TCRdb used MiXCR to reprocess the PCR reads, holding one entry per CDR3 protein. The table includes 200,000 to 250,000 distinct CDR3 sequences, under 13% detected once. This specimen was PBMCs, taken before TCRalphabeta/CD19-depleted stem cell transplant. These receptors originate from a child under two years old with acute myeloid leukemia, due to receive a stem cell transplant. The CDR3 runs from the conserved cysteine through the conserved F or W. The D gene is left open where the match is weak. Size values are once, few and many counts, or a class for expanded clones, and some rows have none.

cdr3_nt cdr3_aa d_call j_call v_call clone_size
TGCGCCAGCAGCTTGGGCAGGGTGAAAGGTTCCGCTGAAGCTTTCTTT CASSLGRVKGSAEAFF - TRBJ1-1 TRBV5-1 many
TGCAGTGCTAGTAAAGGGTCCTACGAGCAGTACTTC CSASKGSYEQYF - TRBJ2-7 TRBV20-1 many
TGTGCCAGCAGCCAAGATTATACGCAGTATTTT CASSQDYTQYF - TRBJ2-3 TRBV6-2/TRBV6-3 many
TGCAGTGCTAGGGACCCCCGGCTTGGGGGCACCTACGAGCAGTACTTC CSARDPRLGGTYEQYF - TRBJ2-7 TRBV20-1 many
TGTGCCAGCAGCCCCCTTCTAAAGGCTTTCTTT CASSPLLKAFF - TRBJ1-1 TRBV7-9 many
TGTGCCAGCAGTTCAAGCAGGAGAGGCGAGCAGTACTTC CASSSSRRGEQYF - TRBJ2-7 TRBV27 many
TGTGCCAGCAGGAGGTTACCTCCCTACGAGCAGTACTTC CASRRLPPYEQYF - TRBJ2-7 TRBV28 many
TGTGCCAGCAGCTCAATACATAGCGGGAGCAATGAGCAGTTCTTC CASSSIHSGSNEQFF TRBD2 TRBJ2-1 TRBV7-2 many
TGTGCCATCCAAAGTAGGGGGGACCCGTACAATGAGCAGTTCTTC CAIQSRGDPYNEQFF - TRBJ2-1 TRBV10-3 many
TGCGCCAGCAGCTTGCTACAGGGGCCTAGCACAGATACGCAGTATTTT CASSLLQGPSTDTQYF TRBD1 TRBJ2-3 TRBV5-1 -
TGTGCCAGCTCTAGCGGGAGTTTTGGAGAAATCGGCAATGAGCAGTTCTTC CASSSGSFGEIGNEQFF TRBD2 TRBJ2-1 TRBV7-6 many